These 27 T cell receptor beta chains came from one sample sequenced in a study of shared clonotypes between healthy human individuals. TCRdb's copy holds only in-frame clones and misses some; the assay was immunoSEQ multiplex PCR. This table holds 2.5 million or so clones, roughly nine tenths found once. What was sequenced was naive CD4+ T cells sorted from blood. As for subset: CD45RA+ positively selected. Receptors originate from a man between 18 and 35 years old in good health.

The chain employs TRBV18 and TRBJ2-1; no definite D call. The CDR3 runs 13 residues. The V gene lost 3 bases and the J gene lost 6 bases, with 9 bases spanning the gap. CDR1 is KGHSH and CDR2 is LQKENI in the germline V gene. CDR3 coding DNA: TGTGCCAGCTCACCGGTAGGGATCAATGAGCAGTTCTTC. It translates to CASSPVGINEQFF.

In DNA, the CDR3 is TGTGCCAGCAGCTTTCGGGACGGGGATCTCGAGCAGTACTTC. It translates to CASSFRDGDLEQYF. The chain combines TRBV11-2 with TRBJ2-7, with D perhaps TRBD1 or TRBD2 (5 bases each). Trimming removed 3 bases at V and 6 bases at J, with 15 bases between. In germline, CDR1 is SGHAT, CDR2 FQNNGV. This CDR3 is 14 amino acids long. Filled out from reference TRBV11-2 and TRBJ2-7, the complete variable domain reads EAGVAQSPRYKIIEKRQSVAFWCNPISGHATLYWYQQILGQGPKLLIQFQNNGVVDDSQLPKDRFSAERLKGVDSTLKIQPAKLEDSAVYLCASSFRDGDLEQYFGPGTRLTVT.

With regard to this clone: Within the sample, other DNA sequences also encode this same CDR3. The chain combines TRBV28 with TRBJ1-2; D unresolved. V dropped 4 bases and J dropped 4 bases, with 7 bases sitting between them. The CDR3 has 12 amino acids. Germline values: CDR1 MDHEN, CDR2 SYDVKM. In DNA form, the CDR3 reads TGTGCCAGCAGTTCTACGGCCTATGGCTACACCTTC. It codes for CASSSTAYGYTF.

The count of this clone is one. V is TRBV21-1 and J is TRBJ2-5; the listed D gene, TRBD1, was not tested against the DNA. TRBV21-1 is deemed a pseudogene. The CDR3 length is 14 residues. This CDR3 reads CASSKAPGVETQYF. For the CDR3, the DNA is TGTGCCAGCAGCAAAGCGCCAGGCGTGGAGACCCAGTACTTC.

The genes are TRBV28 and TRBJ2-4; 8 bases are shared with TRBD2. The V gene end was trimmed by 5 bases and the J gene end by 0 bases; junction bases not matched to a gene: 9. The CDR3 has 17 residues. Looked up from germline, CDR1 is MDHEN and CDR2 is SYDVKM. The CDR3 is CASSRTSLAEAKNIQYF. CDR3 sequence (DNA): TGTGCCAGCAGTCGCACCTCACTAGCGGAAGCCAAAAACATTCAGTACTTC.

The gene calls are TRBV6-1 and TRBJ1-4, with 7 bases aligning to TRBD1. This CDR3 has 13 residues. Germline V gene sequence: CDR1 MNHNS, CDR2 SASEGT. V was clipped by 5 bases and J by 15 bases; unmatched bases: 12. The CDR3 sequence is CASSHPQDRRVFF. In DNA form, the CDR3 reads TGTGCCAGCAGTCACCCTCAGGACAGGCGGGTGTTTTTT.

This clone was recorded once. The same CDR3 also results from other DNA sequences found in this sample. The genes are TRBV5-1 and TRBJ2-3; 13 bases match TRBD2. The CDR3 runs 16 residues. The trim removed 2 bases at V and 1 base at J, leaving 1 base unmatched. Germline assignment: CDR1 SGHRS and CDR2 YFSETQ. In DNA, the CDR3 is TGCGCCAGCAGCTTTGGGACTAGCGGGGGCACAGATACGCAGTATTTT. This codes for CASSFGTSGGTDTQYF. Combining the CDR3 with reference TRBV5-1 and TRBJ2-3 gives the whole variable domain KAGVTQTPRYLIKTRGQQVTLSCSPISGHRSVSWYQQTPGQGLQFLFEYFSETQRNKGNFPGRFSGRQFSNSRSEMNVSTLELGDSALYLCASSFGTSGGTDTQYFGPGTRLTVL.

This chain links TRBV23-1 with TRBJ2-2; 10 bases map to TRBD1. TRBV23-1 is an open reading frame, and its role is uncertain. J was trimmed by 5 bases and V by 4 bases; bases with no gene match: 10. The CDR3 runs to 17 residues. The CDR3 DNA reads as TGCGCCAGCAGTCGCCTCCGGGACAGGGGAGGGACCGGGGAGCTGTTTTTT. This encodes CASSRLRDRGGTGELFF.

The rearrangement links TRBV7-2 to TRBJ1-3; TRBD1 aligns across 7 bases. The CDR3 totals 15 residues. The V gene's germline CDR1 is SGHTA and CDR2 FQGNSA. With V trimmed by 2 bases and J by 1 base, 2 bases remained unmatched. DNA of the CDR3: TGTGCCAGCAGCTTAAGACAGGGATCTGGAAACACCATATATTTT. Its protein product is CASSLRQGSGNTIYF.

The V call is TRBV11-2, the J call TRBJ2-7, with 9 bases aligning to TRBD1. The V gene's germline CDR1 is SGHAT and CDR2 FQNNGV. The CDR3 contains 15 residues. Losses at the gene ends were 2 bases for V and 4 bases for J; bases not matched to a gene: 6. CDR3 amino acids: CASSLHLGQGYEQYF. The DNA of the CDR3 is TGTGCCAGCAGCTTACACCTGGGACAGGGTTACGAGCAGTACTTC.

The genes are TRBV4-1 and TRBJ1-1, with D possibly matching TRBD1 (5 bases). The CDR3 contains 16 residues. The V gene's germline CDR1 is MGHRA and CDR2 YSYEKL. Deletions cut 5 bases from V and 1 base from J, with 17 bases between. The CDR3 DNA follows: TGCGCCAGCAGCGAGAACAGGTGGAAGGGGAACACTGAAGCTTTCTTT. It specifies CASSENRWKGNTEAFF.

The chain employs TRBV6-6 and TRBJ1-1, with D perhaps TRBD1 (5 bases). From germline, CDR1 is MNHNY and CDR2 SVGAGI (reference sequence). The CDR3 has 16 amino acids. Deletions cut 6 bases from V and 0 bases from J, with 17 bases between. The chain's CDR3 is CASSLGAKGMNTEAFF. The CDR3 DNA reads TGTGCCAGCAGCCTCGGGGCGAAGGGGATGAACACTGAAGCTTTCTTT.

The V call is TRBV11-2, the J call TRBJ2-7; D is unresolved. The V and J ends lost 6 bases and 3 bases respectively, with 12 bases between them. There are 13 residues in the CDR3. CDR1 SGHAT and CDR2 FQNNGV come from the germline V gene. The CDR3: CASRRTLHYEQYF. As DNA, the CDR3 is TGTGCCAGCAGGCGGACCCTCCACTACGAGCAGTACTTC.

The V and J genes are TRBV27 and TRBJ2-1; no reliable D call. CDR3 length: 15 residues. Per the germline V gene, CDR1 is MNHEY and CDR2 is SMNVEV (reference sequence). V lost 4 bases to trimming and J lost 6 bases, with 16 bases between them. DNA of the CDR3: TGTGCCAGCAGTTCCCCTAGGAAAGAGGTCAATGAGCAGTTCTTC. Translated, it gives CASSSPRKEVNEQFF.

In this sample, this clone turned up a few times. The genes are TRBV5-1 and TRBJ1-1; D remains ambiguous. This CDR3 is built from 14 residues. Trimming took off 4 bases at V and 4 bases at J, with 14 bases between the two ends. The germline V gene encodes CDR1 SGHRS and CDR2 YFSETQ. CDR3 in amino acids: CASSPGISGTEAFF. CDR3 nucleotides: TGCGCCAGCAGCCCGGGGATTTCTGGCACTGAAGCTTTCTTT. The complete variable domain, with remaining parts taken from reference TRBV5-1 and TRBJ1-1, reads KAGVTQTPRYLIKTRGQQVTLSCSPISGHRSVSWYQQTPGQGLQFLFEYFSETQRNKGNFPGRFSGRQFSNSRSEMNVSTLELGDSALYLCASSPGISGTEAFFGQGTRLTVV.

The chain joins TRBV29-1 to TRBJ2-7, with D tentatively TRBD1 or TRBD2 (8 bases each). The germline CDR1 and CDR2 sequences are SQVTM and ANQGSEA. The CDR3 extends over 15 amino acids. The V and J ends lost 6 bases and 4 bases respectively, with 22 bases between them. The CDR3 sequence is CSVGTGLAGRYEQYF. CDR3 DNA sequence: TGCAGCGTGGGGACAGGTTTAGCGGGACGGTACGAGCAGTACTTC.

The chain uses TRBV6-6 and TRBJ2-7, with TRBD2 matching over 9 bases. The V segment lost 6 bases and the J segment 4 bases; nucleotides outside the gene matches: 7. Germline V gene data show CDR1 as MNHNY and CDR2 as SVGAGI (reference sequence). The CDR3 loop spans 14 amino acids. CDR3 DNA sequence: TGTGCCAGCAGCGGTAGCGGGAGATTGTACGAGCAGTACTTC. Encoded protein: CASSGSGRLYEQYF.

The genes are TRBV7-2 and TRBJ2-1, with 8 bases that match TRBD2. Germline loops: CDR1 SGHTA, CDR2 FQGNSA. The CDR3 runs 19 residues. With V trimmed by 3 bases and J by 8 bases, 21 bases remained unmatched. This chain's CDR3 is CASSLTRLTSGQAGHEQFF. The CDR3 bases are TGTGCCAGCAGCTTGACCCGCCTTACTAGCGGCCAGGCGGGCCATGAGCAGTTCTTC.

This chain links TRBV6-1 with TRBJ2-1, with 11 positions matching TRBD2. Per germline, CDR1 MNHNS and CDR2 SASEGT. J was trimmed by 2 bases and V by 5 bases; bases with no gene match: 2. The CDR3 has 15 amino acids. This CDR3 reads CASSPLAGAYNEQFF. The CDR3 region has the DNA TGTGCCAGCAGTCCACTAGCGGGGGCCTACAATGAGCAGTTCTTC.

A remark on this clone: Within the sample, other DNA sequences also encode this same CDR3. This sequence joins TRBV6-1 and TRBJ1-1, with D unclear. Germline lookup yields CDR1 MNHNS and CDR2 SASEGT. V lost 1 base and J 1 base, leaving 7 bases between the germline ends. This CDR3 is 14 amino acids long. CDR3 bases: TGTGCCAGCAGTGAAGTTCCAGGGAACACTGAAGCTTTCTTT. It specifies CASSEVPGNTEAFF.

The chain uses TRBV12-5 and TRBJ2-7, with 12 bases that match TRBD2. Looked up from germline, CDR1 is LGHNT and CDR2 is FRNRAP. The CDR3 is 15 amino acids. With 6 bases clipped from V and 1 base from J, the junction kept 4 bases outside the gene matches. CDR3 sequence: CASGRTSGISYEQYF. CDR3 bases: TGTGCTAGTGGACGGACTAGCGGGATATCCTACGAGCAGTACTTC.

This clone is a singleton in its sample. The chain employs TRBV21-1 and TRBJ2-7. TRBV21-1 is deemed a pseudogene. The CDR3 covers 15 residues. The CDR3 DNA is TGTGCCAGCAGCGCTAAACCCAAGGGGGGCTACGAGCAGTACTTC. It is translated as CASSAKPKGGYEQYF.

The chain recombines TRBV30 with TRBJ2-7; TRBD2 matches 9 bases. Germline V gives CDR1 GTSNPN, CDR2 SVGIG (reference sequence). Losses at the gene ends were 2 bases for V and 7 bases for J; bases not matched to a gene: 6. The CDR3 loop spans 13 amino acids. This chain's CDR3 is CAWSSLAGREQYF. For the CDR3, the DNA is TGTGCCTGGAGTTCTCTAGCGGGAAGGGAGCAGTACTTC. Full variable domain (remainder filled in from reference TRBV30 and TRBJ2-7): SQTIHQWPATLVQPVGSPLSLECTVEGTSNPNLYWYRQAAGRGLQLLFYSVGIGQISSEVPQNLSASRPQDRQFILSSKKLLLSDSGFYLCAWSSLAGREQYFGPGTRLTVT.

The rearrangement joins TRBV7-9 to TRBJ2-1, with D maybe TRBD2 (5 bases). This CDR3 contains 15 residues. V lost 6 bases, J lost 6 bases, and 18 bases lay in between. CDR1 and CDR2 from the germline V gene are SEHNR and FQNEAQ (reference sequence). DNA for the CDR3: TGTGCCAGCAGTCAAACTAGTGGCTGGGGCAATGAGCAGTTCTTC. Amino acids: CASSQTSGWGNEQFF.

The gene calls are TRBV19 and TRBJ1-1; the D gene is possibly TRBD1 (5 bases). V gave up 9 bases and J gave up 4 bases, with 18 bases separating them. This CDR3 has 14 amino acids. Germline V CDR1 and CDR2: LNHDA, SQIVND (reference sequence). CDR3 sequence: CASLLAGVGTEAFF. The CDR3 coding sequence is TGTGCCAGCCTATTGGCGGGGGTTGGCACTGAAGCTTTCTTT.

The chain has TRBV4-3 and TRBJ2-7; no reliable D call. This CDR3 is built from 13 residues. The germline gives CDR1 LGHNA, CDR2 YSLEER. Trimming cost V 1 base and J 9 bases, with 13 bases left between them. The CDR3 region is CASSQGPRFMQYF. CDR3 nucleotide sequence: TGCGCCAGCAGCCAAGGGCCGAGATTTATGCAGTACTTC.

The chain employs TRBV27 and TRBJ2-1, with TRBD2 matching 7 bases. The CDR3 sequence is 11 residues long. CDR1 MNHEY and CDR2 SMNVEV come from the germline V gene (reference sequence). Trimming removed 6 bases from V and 10 bases from J; junction bases left unmatched: 3. The CDR3 protein is CASRERDEQFF. The CDR3, as DNA: TGTGCCAGCAGAGAGCGGGACGAGCAGTTCTTC.